The clone carrying this T cell receptor (beta chain) was counted many times. Its antigen is unidentified. Germline CDR1 is DFQATT and CDR2 is SNEGSKA (reference sequence). V was cut by 4 bases and J by 8 bases, with 11 bases left in between. This CDR3 has 11 residues. Time point denoted: sample taken at primary tumor resection. Whole RNA was taken from tumor, nontumor lung or frozen PBMC; it was then sequenced unsorted. TCRdb ran MiXCR on the 5' RACE reads and lists one entry per CDR3 protein. This sample has 45,000 to 55,000 distinct CDR3 sequences, with roughly 5.2% found just once. The record originates from a study of spatial heterogeneity in lung cancer. Whole-study findings and limits: Compared with follow-up, resection was when ubiquitous expanded tumor TCRs appeared in blood more.

The sample consisted of PBMCs, taken at surgery. The sequence came from a male donor with early-stage non-small cell lung cancer. The chain combines TRBV20-1 with TRBJ1-1; D not resolved. The CDR3, as DNA: TGCAGTGCTACCGGTGGCTCGGAAGCTTTCTTT. Protein sequence: CSATGGSEAFF.